One sample yielded the 12 T cell receptor beta chains listed below, sequenced in a study of T cells after yellow fever vaccination. TCRdb re-derived calls from the 5' RACE reads in MiXCR, one entry per CDR3 protein. The sample includes 450,000 to 600,000 distinct CDR3 sequences, 13% of them seen just once. Sequencing used PBMCs, obtained on the day of the yellow fever booster vaccination. These receptors were collected from a young man who received the YFV17D yellow fever vaccine.

There are a few counts of this clonotype. The V and J genes are TRBV10-3 and TRBJ1-1; a weak D match, TRBD1 (5 bases). V was clipped by 0 bases and J by 0 bases, with 8 bases between them. The CDR3 loop spans 15 amino acids. The germline V gene has CDR1 ENHRY and CDR2 SYGVKD. In nucleotides, the CDR3 is TGTGCCATCAGTGAGTCGACAGCAATGAACACTGAAGCTTTCTTT. Its protein product is CAISESTAMNTEAFF.

The CDR3 DNA follows: TGTGCCAGCAGTCCCGTCCGGCTAGCGAGCACAGATACGCAGTATTTT. It specifies CASSPVRLASTDTQYF. V is TRBV28 and J is TRBJ2-3; the D gene is possibly TRBD2 (6 bases). Trimming cost V 5 bases and J 0 bases, with 15 bases left between them. CDR1 and CDR2 (germline): MDHEN, SYDVKM. CDR3 length: 16 amino acids.

The chain has TRBV4-2 and TRBJ1-2; D remains ambiguous. Per the germline V gene, CDR1 is LGHNA and CDR2 is YNFKEQ. This CDR3 comprises 14 residues. V lost 0 bases and J 4 bases, leaving 9 bases between the germline ends. CDR3 in amino acids: CASSQEAVTYGYTF. The DNA of the CDR3 is TGTGCCAGCAGCCAAGAGGCAGTGACCTATGGCTACACCTTC.

V gene TRBV3-1 combines with J gene TRBJ2-1, with a weak D call TRBD2 (6 bases). CDR1 and CDR2 (germline): LGHDT, YNNKEL (reference sequence). V lost 2 bases and J 5 bases, leaving 13 bases between the germline ends. The length of the CDR3 is 15 residues. The DNA of the CDR3 is TGTGCCAGCAGCCAATCAGGTTTAGCGGACAATGAGCAGTTCTTC. Protein sequence: CASSQSGLADNEQFF.

The rearrangement links TRBV19 to TRBJ2-6; D tentatively fits TRBD1 or TRBD2 (5 bases each). Germline loops: CDR1 LNHDA, CDR2 SQIVND (reference sequence). V was trimmed by 6 bases and J by 2 bases, leaving 17 bases between them. The CDR3 extends over 17 amino acids. The CDR3: CASRTQAGAAGANVLTF. Written as DNA, the CDR3 is TGTGCCAGTAGAACCCAGGCCGGGGCCGCTGGGGCCAACGTCCTGACTTTC.

The DNA for the CDR3 is TGTGCCAGCTCACCTTACTCGGGACAGGGCGCCGAGCAGTACTTC. This translates into CASSPYSGQGAEQYF. The chain combines TRBV18 with TRBJ2-7; 9 nucleotides align to TRBD1. V dropped 3 bases and J dropped 6; count of bases not matched to a gene: 9. Per the germline V gene, CDR1 is KGHSH and CDR2 is LQKENI. The CDR3 covers 15 residues.

This clonotype was seen a few times. The V gene is TRBV27, the J gene TRBJ2-4; 7 bases map to TRBD1. Trimming cost V 2 bases and J 5 bases; bases outside gene matches: 6. Germline V gives CDR1 MNHEY, CDR2 SMNVEV (reference sequence). This CDR3 has 15 amino acids. The CDR3 nucleotides read TGTGCCAGCAGTTTAAACCCAGGGACAGAAAACATTCAGTACTTC. Amino acid sequence: CASSLNPGTENIQYF.

There are many counts of this clonotype. The chain has TRBV7-2 and TRBJ2-7; 10 bases are a match to TRBD2. Unmatched junction bases numbered 8, after V lost 1 base and J lost 2 bases. Per germline, CDR1 SGHTA and CDR2 FQGNSA. The CDR3 totals 17 residues. This CDR3 is CASSLGGGTSVAYEQYF. CDR3 nucleotide sequence: TGTGCCAGCAGCTTAGGGGGAGGGACTAGCGTAGCCTACGAGCAGTACTTC. The variable domain in full, completed from reference TRBV7-2 and TRBJ2-7, reads GAGVSQSPSNKVTEKGKDVELRCDPISGHTALYWYRQSLGQGLEFLIYFQGNSAPDKSGLPSDRFSAERTGGSVSTLTIQRTQQEDSAVYLCASSLGGGTSVAYEQYFGPGTRLTVT.

V gene TRBV12-3 or TRBV12-4 combines with J gene TRBJ1-3, with 7 bases fitting TRBD1. The CDR3 consists of 15 residues. V shed 9 bases, J shed 0 bases, and the junction held 8 bases outside the gene matches. The CDR3 nucleotides read TGTGCCAGTAGGGACAGACTCTACTCTGGAAACACCATATATTTT. It encodes CASRDRLYSGNTIYF.

This chain connects TRBV6-5 to TRBJ2-3; no clear D gene. The CDR3 length is 14 residues. V was cut by 4 bases and J by 3 bases, with 11 bases left in between. Germline CDR1 and CDR2: MNHEY and SVGAGI. CDR3 amino acids: CASSFNRGTDTQYF. The CDR3 DNA is TGTGCCAGCAGTTTCAACAGAGGAACAGATACGCAGTATTTT.

This clonotype came up a few times. The CDR3 DNA is TGTGCCAGCAGCGTAGAGGGCTCTACGCAGTATTTT. This codes for CASSVEGSTQYF. The chain carries TRBV9 and TRBJ2-3; D uncertain. Germline V gene sequence: CDR1 SGDLS, CDR2 YYNGEE. The V end was cut by 0 bases, the J end by 8 bases, with 7 bases between. The CDR3 has 12 amino acids.

V usage is TRBV12-3 or TRBV12-4 and J usage is TRBJ2-7; D gene ambiguous. The CDR3 has 13 residues. Deletions cut 6 bases from V and 0 bases from J, with 9 bases between. CDR3 nucleotides: TGTGCCAGCAGGTGGGGAAGCTCCTACGAGCAGTACTTC. Its translation: CASRWGSSYEQYF.